Given below is one T cell receptor beta chain in context. Its antigen remains unknown. The source of the sample is a study of CD8 T cells in Susac syndrome. Study at large: Sequenced Susac syndrome patients included more than 5 with active disease and under ten who were in remission.

RNA was extracted with the RNeasy kit, and a quantity of about 0.45 to 1 ug was reverse transcribed using random hexamers. Amplification of TCR beta CDR3 used immunoSEQ multiplex PCR across 54 Vbeta and 13 Jbeta. MiXCR was run by TCRdb on the immunoSEQ multiplex PCR reads, yielding one entry per CDR3 protein. The data contain 95,000 to 150,000 distinct CDR3 sequences, 96% of them singletons. Negative isolation was used for CD8+ and CD4+ T cells, and FACS enrichment was applied to TEMRA cells. Regarding the study as a whole: The authors found no clonal expansion in Susac syndrome CD4+ T cell repertoires.

This CDR3 contains 17 residues. Looked up from germline, CDR1 is SGHDN and CDR2 is FVKESK. After removal of 1 base from V and 5 bases from J, the junction contained 11 bases not matched to a gene. The source is a human donor with Susac syndrome. The material sequenced was CD4+ T cells from PBMCs. This chain uses TRBV14 with TRBJ2-3; TRBD1 matches 8 bases. The CDR3 bases are TGTGCCAGCAGCCAAGCTCCGAGGACAGGGTTAATAGATACGCAGTATTTT. Its protein is CASSQAPRTGLIDTQYF.